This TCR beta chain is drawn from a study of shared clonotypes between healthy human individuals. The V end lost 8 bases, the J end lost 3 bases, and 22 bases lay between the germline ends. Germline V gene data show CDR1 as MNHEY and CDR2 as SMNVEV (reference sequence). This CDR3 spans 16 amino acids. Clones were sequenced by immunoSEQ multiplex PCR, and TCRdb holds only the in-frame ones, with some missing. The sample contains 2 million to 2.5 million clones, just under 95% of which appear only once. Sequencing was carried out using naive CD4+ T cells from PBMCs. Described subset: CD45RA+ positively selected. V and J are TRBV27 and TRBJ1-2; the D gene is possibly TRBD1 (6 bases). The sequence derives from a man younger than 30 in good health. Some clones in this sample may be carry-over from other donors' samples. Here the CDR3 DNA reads TGTGCCAGCGCGAACAGGGCGCGGAAAGGTTACTATGGCTACACCTTC. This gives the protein CASANRARKGYYGYTF.